Below are 2 T cell receptor beta chains sequenced from a single sample in a study of T cell responses to AZD1222 COVID-19 vaccine. Sequenced by immunoSEQ multiplex PCR; TCRdb stores in-frame clones only, minus some. The table records fewer than 55,000 clones, around 90% of them present only once. The sequencing used peripheral blood, collected 28 days after the second AZD1222 dose. These TCRs come from an adult who received the AZD1222 COVID-19 vaccine.

The V call is TRBV6-6, the J call TRBJ1-2; D gene ambiguous. The CDR3 covers 14 residues. V lost 4 bases, J lost 1 base, and 10 bases lay in between. Germline assignment: CDR1 MNHNY and CDR2 SVGAGI (reference sequence). CDR3 in DNA: TGTGCCAGCAGTTCAAAGTCGAGTAACTATGGCTACACCTTC. It is translated as CASSSKSSNYGYTF.

The chain has TRBV5-4 and TRBJ2-1, with 16 bases lining up with TRBD2. CDR3 length equals 16 residues. Trimming at V came to 3 bases and at J to 6 bases, leaving 3 bases not matched to a gene. Germline lookup yields CDR1 SGHNT and CDR2 YYREEE (reference sequence). The CDR3 region is CASSSGTSGGANEQFF. The DNA of the CDR3 is TGTGCCAGCAGCTCGGGGACTAGCGGGGGGGCCAATGAGCAGTTCTTC.